The source of this T cell receptor (beta chain) is a study of CD8 T cells in Susac syndrome. The CDR3 is made up of 11 amino acids. Germline V gene lookup returns CDR1 SNHLY and CDR2 FYNNEI. With 3 bases removed from V and 3 bases from J, the gap between germline ends came to 2 bases. Random-hexamer reverse transcription was applied to roughly 0.5 to 1 ug RNA. Amplification of TCR beta CDR3 was carried out by immunoSEQ multiplex PCR, which covered 54 Vbeta and 13 Jbeta segments. TCRdb processed the immunoSEQ multiplex PCR reads anew with MiXCR; each CDR3 protein has one entry. The table shows 180,000 or so distinct CDR3 sequences, with approximately 94% occurring only once. TCR beta from blood CD8+ and CD4+ T cells was sequenced. Negative isolation yielded the CD8+ and CD4+ T cells, while FACS enriched the TEMRA cells.

Material for sequencing was CD4+ T cells from PBMCs. This receptor was identified in a human donor in good health. V usage is TRBV2 and J usage is TRBJ1-1, with D unclear. The CDR3 spells CASSEYTEAFF. CDR3 sequence (DNA): TGTGCCAGCAGTGAGTACACTGAAGCTTTCTTT.